This passage covers 20 T cell receptor beta chains from one sample sequenced in a study of human T cells and chemical hapten exposure. Via MiXCR, TCRdb re-called the RACE reads, giving one row per CDR3 protein. The sample holds fewer than 500,000 distinct CDR3 sequences, more than 4.5% seen once. Time point in this sample: patch test 1, 2 weeks after DPC sensitization. Treatment defined: therapeutic diphenylcyclopropenone sensitization with weekly scalp DPC. The material sequenced was whole blood, taken in connection with sensitization to the hapten diphenylcyclopropenone (DPC). Receptor source: a woman between 50 and 59 years old with alopecia areata. Some clones in this sample may be carry-over from other donors' samples.

The chain carries TRBV27 and TRBJ2-1; no clear D gene. This CDR3 is built from 13 residues. V was cut by 3 bases and J by 5 bases, with 8 bases left in between. The V gene's germline CDR1 is MNHEY and CDR2 SMNVEV (reference sequence). The CDR3 nucleotides read TGTGCCAGCAGTTTCGCGTCCCACAATGAGCAGTTCTTC. Protein: CASSFASHNEQFF.

Many counts were recorded for this clonotype. The chain links TRBV6-2 or TRBV6-3 to TRBJ1-6, with 11 nucleotides matching TRBD1. CDR1 MNHEY and CDR2 SVGEGT come from the germline V gene. V lost 10 bases to trimming and J lost 9 bases; unmatched junction nucleotides: 5. The CDR3 consists of 13 residues. This chain's CDR3 is CATRTGGPSPLHF. DNA for the CDR3: TGTGCCACCCGGACAGGGGGCCCTTCACCCCTCCACTTT.

V is TRBV9 and J is TRBJ2-7; TRBD1 matches 8 bases. The CDR3 spans 13 residues. The V gene end was trimmed by 4 bases and the J gene end by 6 bases; junction bases not matched to a gene: 6. The V gene's germline CDR1 is SGDLS and CDR2 YYNGEE. As DNA, the CDR3 is TGTGCCAGCAGCCCCGCGGGACAGGTCGAGCAGTACTTC. It encodes CASSPAGQVEQYF. Supplemented by reference TRBV9 and TRBJ2-7, the full variable domain reads DSGVTQTPKHLITATGQRVTLRCSPRSGDLSVYWYQQSLDQGLQFLIQYYNGEERAKGNILERFSAQQFPDLHSELNLSSLELGDSALYFCASSPAGQVEQYFGPGTRLTVT.

The J gene is TRBJ2-5, the V gene TRBV7-9; 7 bases agree with TRBD1. V was pared by 5 bases and J by 2 bases, with 5 bases of the junction left unmatched. Per germline, CDR1 SEHNR and CDR2 FQNEAQ (reference sequence). There are 14 residues in the CDR3. The CDR3: CASSPGTEQETQYF. The CDR3 region has the DNA TGTGCCAGCAGCCCTGGGACAGAACAAGAGACCCAGTACTTC.

This clonotype has only a few counts. The J gene is TRBJ2-1, the V gene TRBV20-1; 11 bases fit TRBD2. Trimming removed 6 bases from V and 4 bases from J; junction bases left unmatched: 17. CDR1 is DFQATT and CDR2 is SNEGSKA in the germline V gene (reference sequence). The CDR3 is 18 amino acids. This CDR3 reads CSASSLSLAGGGYNEQFF. CDR3 DNA: TGCAGTGCCTCTAGCTTATCTCTAGCGGGAGGAGGATACAATGAGCAGTTCTTC.

This clonotype was recorded at least ten times. The chain links TRBV12-3 or TRBV12-4 to TRBJ2-1; no clear D. Between the trimmed V and J ends, which lost 4 bases and 7 bases, there was a span of 14 bases. The CDR3 sequence is 14 residues long. Here the CDR3 reads CASSSRMRSNEQFF. DNA for the CDR3: TGTGCCAGCAGTTCCCGGATGAGATCAAATGAGCAGTTCTTC.

This clonotype has at least ten counts. The chain employs TRBV20-1 and TRBJ2-7, with 9 bases lining up with TRBD1. Germline CDR1 DFQATT, CDR2 SNEGSKA (reference sequence). This CDR3 comprises 15 residues. Trimming removed 0 bases from V and 2 bases from J; junction bases left unmatched: 5. CDR3 amino acids: CSARDTTGGAYEQYF. The DNA for the CDR3 is TGCAGTGCTAGAGATACGACAGGGGGTGCCTACGAGCAGTACTTC.

This chain connects TRBV4-2 to TRBJ2-3; D might be TRBD2 (7 bases). The V end was cut by 0 bases, the J end by 4 bases, with 17 bases between. This CDR3 is 17 amino acids long. Germline assignment: CDR1 LGHNA and CDR2 YNFKEQ. CDR3 in amino acids: CASSQEIGGAAADTQYF. The CDR3 coding sequence is TGTGCCAGCAGCCAAGAAATAGGGGGGGCGGCGGCAGATACGCAGTATTTT.

A few counts support this clonotype. The chain uses TRBV27 and TRBJ1-1; maybe TRBD1 (6 bases). Looked up from germline, CDR1 is MNHEY and CDR2 is SMNVEV (reference sequence). V was shortened by 5 bases and J by 3 bases, with 16 bases between the two germline ends. CDR3 length: 15 residues. CDR3 protein: CASSPRTARDTEAFF. CDR3 DNA: TGTGCCAGCAGTCCCCGGACAGCCCGGGACACTGAAGCTTTCTTT.

A few counts support this clonotype. V and J are TRBV12-3 or TRBV12-4 and TRBJ2-5; TRBD2 agrees at 13 bases. Trimming removed 5 bases from V and 1 base from J; junction bases left unmatched: 4. CDR3 length: 16 amino acids. CDR3 in DNA: TGTGCCAGCAGTGTCCGGACTAGCGGGGGCCAAGAGACCCAGTACTTC. Amino acids: CASSVRTSGGQETQYF.

Ten or more counts support this clonotype. This sequence joins TRBV4-2 and TRBJ1-5; 7 bases align to TRBD1. V trimming: 0 bases; J trimming: 6 bases; junction bases outside the gene matches: 2. The CDR3 contains 14 residues. The germline gives CDR1 LGHNA, CDR2 YNFKEQ. The CDR3 DNA is TGTGCCAGCAGCCAAGATCAGGGGGGTCAGCCCCAGCATTTT. It specifies CASSQDQGGQPQHF.

The V call is TRBV7-9, the J call TRBJ1-5; possibly TRBD1 for D (5 bases). CDR1 is SEHNR and CDR2 is FQNEAQ in the germline V gene (reference sequence). Trimming took off 5 bases at V and 2 bases at J, with 16 bases between the two ends. The CDR3 loop spans 16 amino acids. CDR3 sequence reads: CASSPFRPGRNQPQHF. The CDR3, as DNA: TGTGCCAGCAGCCCTTTCCGGCCGGGGCGCAATCAGCCCCAGCATTTT.

This sequence joins TRBV11-2 and TRBJ1-6, with D unresolved. Trimming removed 5 bases at V and 11 bases at J, with 13 bases between. In germline, CDR1 is SGHAT, CDR2 FQNNGV. The CDR3 runs 13 residues. CDR3 sequence: CASSPGRGPPLHF. CDR3 bases: TGTGCCAGCAGCCCCGGACGGGGTCCACCCCTCCACTTT.

Ten or more counts support this clonotype. The V gene is TRBV9, the J gene TRBJ2-1; D may be TRBD1 or TRBD2 (5 bases each). V lost 3 bases and J lost 5, with 21 bases in between. The CDR3 runs to 17 residues. Germline V CDR1 and CDR2: SGDLS, YYNGEE. This CDR3 reads CASSGAHGGVTNNEQFF. The CDR3 DNA sequence: TGTGCCAGCAGCGGAGCCCATGGGGGAGTGACAAACAATGAGCAGTTCTTC. The full variable domain, rest sourced from reference TRBV9 and TRBJ2-1, is DSGVTQTPKHLITATGQRVTLRCSPRSGDLSVYWYQQSLDQGLQFLIQYYNGEERAKGNILERFSAQQFPDLHSELNLSSLELGDSALYFCASSGAHGGVTNNEQFFGPGTRLTVL.

The sample holds many counts of this clonotype. The rearrangement links TRBV7-7 to TRBJ2-1, with TRBD1 matching over 10 bases. CDR3 length: 15 amino acids. Losses at the gene ends were 4 bases for V and 7 bases for J; bases not matched to a gene: 7. CDR1 is SSHAT and CDR2 is FNYEAQ in the germline V gene (reference sequence). In nucleotides, the CDR3 is TGTGCCAGCAGCTCCGGGACAGGGGTTCTGAATGAGCAGTTCTTC. Its translation: CASSSGTGVLNEQFF.

Ten or more counts support this clonotype. V is TRBV12-3 or TRBV12-4 and J is TRBJ1-5; 7 bases align to TRBD1. The V and J ends lost 6 bases and 0 bases, in that order; junction bases with no gene match: 2. This CDR3 region has 14 residues. DNA for the CDR3: TGTGCCAGCAGCACAGGGGTTAGCAATCAGCCCCAGCATTTT. It is translated as CASSTGVSNQPQHF.

This clonotype was seen a few times. The V gene is TRBV15, the J gene TRBJ1-4, with D unresolved. Per the germline V gene, CDR1 is LNHNV and CDR2 is YYDKDF (reference sequence). The CDR3 runs to 12 residues. Between the trimmed V and J ends, which lost 6 bases and 4 bases, there was a span of 6 bases. The CDR3 DNA reads TGTGCCACCAGGAAGGGTAATGAAAAACTGTTTTTT. This gives the protein CATRKGNEKLFF. Variable domain in full (rest from reference TRBV15 and TRBJ1-4): DAMVIQNPRYQVTQFGKPVTLSCSQTLNHNVMYWYQQKSSQAPKLLFHYYDKDFNNEADTPDNFQSRRPNTSFCFLDIRSPGLGDTAMYLCATRKGNEKLFFGSGTQLSVL.

A few counts support this clonotype. The J gene is TRBJ2-7, the V gene TRBV10-3; 8 bases align to TRBD1. J gave up 5 bases and V 2 bases, and 2 bases lay outside the gene matches. The germline V gene has CDR1 ENHRY and CDR2 SYGVKD. There are 13 residues in the CDR3. CDR3 protein: CAISEQGADEQYF. The CDR3 bases are TGTGCCATCAGTGAGCAGGGGGCGGACGAGCAGTACTTC.

In this sample, this clonotype turned up a few times. This sequence joins TRBV20-1 and TRBJ2-6, with D perhaps matching TRBD1 (5 bases). The CDR3 length is 15 residues. The germline V gene encodes CDR1 DFQATT and CDR2 SNEGSKA (reference sequence). The V end lost 4 bases, the J end lost 0 bases, and 10 bases lay between the germline ends. The CDR3 here is CSAKTVSSGANVLTF. The CDR3 nucleotides read TGCAGTGCTAAGACAGTGAGCTCTGGGGCCAACGTCCTGACTTTC.

The chain carries TRBV7-6 and TRBJ2-3; D possibly corresponds to TRBD2 (6 bases). Trimming took 3 bases from V and 2 from J, leaving 12 bases between them. Germline loops: CDR1 SGHVS, CDR2 FNYEAQ. This CDR3 has 15 residues. As DNA, the CDR3 is TGTGCCAGCAGCTTCGGAGGGTGCGACACAGATACGCAGTATTTT. It yields the protein CASSFGGCDTDTQYF.